A single sample is the source of the 23 T cell receptor beta chains below, sequenced in a study of shared T cell receptors in the human thymus. TCRdb's table, derived via immunoSEQ multiplex PCR, lists solely in-frame clones and lacks some. The sample includes 500,000 to 750,000 clones, roughly 88% of them seen just once. The same data also went into a second study, on human thymus T cells.

The sample consisted of thymocytes. The receptors were gathered from a boy under three years old with a congenital heart defect.

The rearrangement links TRBV9 to TRBJ2-1, with D perhaps matching TRBD2 (6 bases). This CDR3 contains 15 residues. Trimming shortened V by 0 bases and J by 0 bases, and 7 bases separated the two germline ends. Germline V gene lookup returns CDR1 SGDLS and CDR2 YYNGEE. As DNA, the CDR3 is TGTGCCAGCAGCGTAGCGGAGGGCTCCTACAATGAGCAGTTCTTC. Residues: CASSVAEGSYNEQFF.

CDR3 DNA: TGTGCCAGCAGCTTGGAGGCAGGGGTGAACTATGGCTACACCTTC. Protein product: CASSLEAGVNYGYTF. The chain employs TRBV5-6 and TRBJ1-2, with D perhaps matching TRBD1 (6 bases). The CDR3 spans 15 residues. V was pared by 0 bases and J by 2 bases, with 11 bases between. CDR1 is SGHDT, CDR2 YYEEEE, per germline.

The chain joins TRBV28 to TRBJ1-3; 8 bases align to TRBD1. With 0 bases clipped from V and 0 bases from J, the junction kept 4 bases outside the gene matches. From germline, CDR1 is MDHEN and CDR2 SYDVKM. The CDR3 has 17 residues. The CDR3: CASSLWGRGPSGNTIYF. Written as DNA, the CDR3 is TGTGCCAGCAGTTTATGGGGCAGGGGGCCCTCTGGAAACACCATATATTTT.

The table lists this clone with a few counts. The rearrangement joins TRBV2 to TRBJ2-7, with a weak D call TRBD1 (5 bases). V lost 4 bases, J lost 6 bases, and 34 bases lay in between. The CDR3 is made up of 20 amino acids. Germline lookup yields CDR1 SNHLY and CDR2 FYNNEI. CDR3 nucleotides: TGTGCCAGCAGTGTTGTTGAGACGGACAATGCGGATATCCCGTGGGGCGAGCAGTACTTC. This sequence encodes CASSVVETDNADIPWGEQYF.

J is TRBJ2-5 and V is TRBV7-2; TRBD2 matches at 7 bases. The germline V gene encodes CDR1 SGHTA and CDR2 FQGNSA. With V trimmed by 5 bases and J by 5 bases, 8 bases remained unmatched. This CDR3 has 14 amino acids. The CDR3: CASSQGLVEETQYF. The CDR3 DNA sequence: TGTGCCAGCAGCCAAGGACTAGTGGAGGAGACCCAGTACTTC.

This clone is a singleton in its sample. The V and J genes are TRBV5-1 and TRBJ2-5, with D possibly matching TRBD2 (5 bases). CDR3 length: 22 residues. Germline assignment: CDR1 SGHRS and CDR2 YFSETQ. V was trimmed by 2 bases and J by 5 bases, leaving 37 bases between them. CDR3 DNA: TGCGCCAGCAGCTTTGCGGCGGCGCCGAGGATCTCTAGCATAAAATTTAGGGAGACCCAGTACTTC. Protein product: CASSFAAAPRISSIKFRETQYF.

The rearrangement links TRBV28 to TRBJ2-7; the D gene is possibly TRBD2 (5 bases). The V gene lost 6 bases and the J gene lost 2 bases, with 17 bases spanning the gap. Germline V gene data show CDR1 as MDHEN and CDR2 as SYDVKM. The CDR3 spans 15 residues. CDR3 coding DNA: TGTGCCAGCAGGCCCGTGGGTCTGAGGGCCTACGAGCAGTACTTC. Translated, it gives CASRPVGLRAYEQYF.

The chain employs TRBV6-5 and TRBJ2-7; D might be TRBD2 (7 bases). V was trimmed by 5 bases and J by 2 bases, leaving 13 bases between them. The CDR3 runs 14 residues. The germline gives CDR1 MNHEY, CDR2 SVGAGI. This CDR3 is CASSRGGRAYEQYF. As DNA, the CDR3 is TGTGCCAGCAGTAGGGGGGGGAGGGCCTACGAGCAGTACTTC.

The chain has TRBV18 and TRBJ1-5; D perhaps matches TRBD1 (6 bases). The CDR3 has 16 residues. Germline values: CDR1 KGHSH, CDR2 LQKENI. Trimming took 0 bases from V and 3 from J, leaving 12 bases between them. The CDR3 DNA reads as TGTGCCAGCTCACCACCGCTGGACAGAAACAATCAGCCCCAGCATTTT. It codes for CASSPPLDRNNQPQHF. Looking up the rest from reference TRBV18 and TRBJ1-5 gives the full variable domain: NAGVMQNPRHLVRRRGQEARLRCSPMKGHSHVYWYRQLPEEGLKFMVYLQKENIIDESGMPKERFSAEFPKEGPSILRIQQVVRGDSAAYFCASSPPLDRNNQPQHFGDGTRLSIL.

This clone was seen just once. The V and J genes are TRBV25-1 and TRBJ1-4; 9 positions agree with TRBD1. Germline V CDR1 and CDR2: MGHDK, SYGVNS. J lost 3 bases, V lost 5 bases, and 1 base had no gene match. This CDR3 spans 14 amino acids. The CDR3 nucleotides read TGTGCCAGCAGTCGGACAGGGGCTAATGAAAAACTGTTTTTT. Its translation: CASSRTGANEKLFF.

The rearrangement links TRBV27 to TRBJ1-1; 9 bases fit TRBD1. Germline loops: CDR1 MNHEY, CDR2 SMNVEV (reference sequence). The CDR3 consists of 14 residues. Germline trimming cut 8 bases from V and 4 bases from J; bases unmatched to any gene: 8. The DNA of the CDR3 is TGTGCCAGCTCTTCCGGGACAGGGACCACTGAAGCTTTCTTT. This codes for CASSSGTGTTEAFF.

This chain uses TRBV15 with TRBJ2-1; TRBD2 aligns across 7 bases. The CDR3 totals 18 residues. CDR1 is LNHNV, CDR2 YYDKDF, per germline (reference sequence). The ends lost 1 base at V and 0 bases at J; junction bases unmatched: 9. The CDR3 protein is CATSRVLAVLSSYNEQFF. In nucleotides, the CDR3 is TGTGCCACCAGCAGAGTCCTAGCGGTCTTGAGCTCCTACAATGAGCAGTTCTTC. Full variable domain (rest looked up from reference TRBV15 and TRBJ2-1): DAMVIQNPRYQVTQFGKPVTLSCSQTLNHNVMYWYQQKSSQAPKLLFHYYDKDFNNEADTPDNFQSRRPNTSFCFLDIRSPGLGDTAMYLCATSRVLAVLSSYNEQFFGPGTRLTVL.

This chain links TRBV10-3 with TRBJ1-1, with TRBD1 as a possible D gene (5 bases). Germline V CDR1 and CDR2: ENHRY, SYGVKD. The CDR3 contains 13 residues. V was shortened by 6 bases and J by 5 bases, with 13 bases between the two germline ends. The CDR3 region is CAIRDLRGTEAFF. The CDR3 region has the DNA TGTGCCATCAGGGACCTCCGGGGGACTGAAGCTTTCTTT.

This clone has a single count. The J gene is TRBJ2-7, the V gene TRBV27; 10 positions match TRBD1. Germline CDR1 is MNHEY and CDR2 is SMNVEV (reference sequence). The CDR3 sequence is 16 residues long. The J segment lost 4 bases and the V segment lost 2 bases, leaving 8 bases of the junction unmatched. The CDR3 DNA reads as TGTGCCAGCAGTTTAGGGACAGGGGCCCTCCTGTACGAGCAGTACTTC. This encodes CASSLGTGALLYEQYF.

The chain uses TRBV4-2 and TRBJ1-1; D ambiguous. The CDR3 covers 17 residues. V was trimmed by 1 base and J by 0 bases, leaving 15 bases between them. Germline assignment: CDR1 LGHNA and CDR2 YNFKEQ. Here the CDR3 reads CASSQVGSGFMNTEAFF. The DNA of the CDR3 is TGTGCCAGCAGCCAAGTAGGTAGCGGGTTCATGAACACTGAAGCTTTCTTT.

V is TRBV19 and J is TRBJ2-1; no firm D call. Germline V gene sequence: CDR1 LNHDA, CDR2 SQIVND (reference sequence). Trimming shortened V by 1 base and J by 2 bases, and 6 bases separated the two germline ends. The CDR3 has 14 amino acids. CDR3: CASSIAETYNEQFF. In DNA form, the CDR3 reads TGTGCCAGTAGTATAGCAGAAACCTACAATGAGCAGTTCTTC.

The rearrangement links TRBV5-5 to TRBJ2-7; D may be TRBD1 (5 bases). Looked up from germline, CDR1 is SGHKS and CDR2 is YYEKEE (reference sequence). This CDR3 region has 15 residues. Trimming removed 3 bases from V and 6 bases from J, with 19 bases in between. CDR3 sequence reads: CASSSWTQVQFEQYF. For the CDR3, the DNA is TGTGCCAGCAGCTCGTGGACACAGGTGCAGTTCGAGCAGTACTTC. The entire variable domain, with the rest obtained from reference TRBV5-5 and TRBJ2-7, is as follows: DAGVTQSPTHLIKTRGQQVTLRCSPISGHKSVSWYQQVLGQGPQFIFQYYEKEERGRGNFPDRFSARQFPNYSSELNVNALLLGDSALYLCASSSWTQVQFEQYFGPGTRLTVT.

V is TRBV28 and J is TRBJ2-3; 10 positions agree with TRBD2. Germline trimming cut 3 bases from V and 3 bases from J; bases unmatched to any gene: 12. CDR1 MDHEN and CDR2 SYDVKM come from the germline V gene. This CDR3 has 18 residues. The CDR3 sequence is CASSFSSSGSYPTDTQYF. The CDR3 DNA reads as TGTGCCAGCAGTTTTTCTTCTAGCGGGAGTTATCCGACAGATACGCAGTATTTT.

V gene TRBV5-6 combines with J gene TRBJ2-7, with TRBD2 matching 8 bases. The CDR3 length is 14 residues. Trimming took 4 bases from V and 7 from J; bases not matched to a gene: 10. From germline, CDR1 is SGHDT and CDR2 YYEEEE. CDR3 bases: TGTGCCAGCAGCACGCCCGGGACTAGAGGAGAGCAGTACTTC. It specifies CASSTPGTRGEQYF. The full variable domain, in which reference TRBV5-6 and TRBJ2-7 provide the parts outside the CDR3, is DAGVTQSPTHLIKTRGQQVTLRCSPKSGHDTVSWYQQALGQGPQFIFQYYEEEERQRGNFPDRFSGHQFPNYSSELNVNALLLGDSALYLCASSTPGTRGEQYFGPGTRLTVT.

V and J are TRBV14 and TRBJ2-7; the D is unclear. The V gene lost 2 bases and the J gene lost 2 bases, with 10 bases spanning the gap. CDR1 and CDR2 from the germline V gene are SGHDN and FVKESK. The CDR3 extends over 14 amino acids. The CDR3 protein is CASSQLRMAYEQYF. The CDR3 DNA sequence: TGTGCCAGCAGCCAACTGCGGATGGCCTACGAGCAGTACTTC.

The chain links TRBV27 to TRBJ1-3; TRBD1 is a possible D gene (5 bases). V lost 6 bases to trimming and J lost 0 bases, with 18 bases between them. Looked up from germline, CDR1 is MNHEY and CDR2 is SMNVEV (reference sequence). The CDR3 is 17 residues long. CDR3 amino acids: CASSSGNRQSSGNTIYF. The CDR3 nucleotides are TGTGCCAGCAGCTCTGGGAATAGACAGAGCTCTGGAAACACCATATATTTT.

This clone was seen a single time. V is TRBV7-2 and J is TRBJ2-5, with D possibly matching TRBD2 (6 bases). V was clipped by 1 base and J by 1 base, with 13 bases between them. This CDR3 is built from 16 residues. Germline CDR1 reads SGHTA; CDR2 reads FQGNSA. This CDR3 reads CASSLDRGGAQETQYF. DNA for the CDR3: TGTGCCAGCAGCTTAGACCGGGGCGGGGCCCAAGAGACCCAGTACTTC.

The V and J genes are TRBV27 and TRBJ2-3, with D perhaps TRBD2 (5 bases). The CDR3 contains 15 residues. With 2 bases removed from V and 4 bases from J, the gap between germline ends came to 13 bases. Germline CDR1 MNHEY, CDR2 SMNVEV (reference sequence). The CDR3 protein is CASSLARADSDTQYF. DNA for the CDR3: TGTGCCAGCAGTTTAGCGCGGGCAGATTCAGATACGCAGTATTTT.